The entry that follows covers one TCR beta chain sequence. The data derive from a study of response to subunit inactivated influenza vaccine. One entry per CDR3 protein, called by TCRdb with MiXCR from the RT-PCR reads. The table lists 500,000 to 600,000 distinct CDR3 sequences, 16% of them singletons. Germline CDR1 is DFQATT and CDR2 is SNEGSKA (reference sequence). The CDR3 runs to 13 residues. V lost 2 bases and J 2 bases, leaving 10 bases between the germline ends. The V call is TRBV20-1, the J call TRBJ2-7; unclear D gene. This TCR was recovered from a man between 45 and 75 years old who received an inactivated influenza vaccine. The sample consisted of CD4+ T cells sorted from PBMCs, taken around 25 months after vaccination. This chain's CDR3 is CSARTVTTYEQYF. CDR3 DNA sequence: TGCAGTGCTAGAACAGTGACGACCTACGAGCAGTACTTC.